This T cell receptor (beta chain) came from a study of human T cells and chemical hapten exposure. The time point denotes: healthy volunteer bleed at 6 weeks. Total RNA was extracted from unfractionated whole blood. Germline trimming cut 3 bases from V and 3 bases from J; bases unmatched to any gene: 7. This CDR3 has 18 residues. TCRdb re-analysed the RACE reads in MiXCR, keeping a single row per CDR3 protein. This sample has approximately 81,000 distinct CDR3 sequences; approximately 8.6% occur once, and the top ten carry about 1.4%. This clonotype was obtained from a male donor in good health. Some clones in this sample may be carry-over from other donors' samples. Sequencing was done on a sample of whole blood. The chain recombines TRBV12-3 or TRBV12-4 with TRBJ2-1; 14 positions match TRBD2. CDR3 DNA sequence: TGTGCCAGCAGTTTTTTGGGACTAGCGGGGGCGAACTACAATGAGCAGTTCTTC. Residues: CASSFLGLAGANYNEQFF.